This TCR beta chain was sequenced in a study of shared clonotypes between healthy human individuals. Looking at the study overall: Used for every donor were three CD4 naive, three CD4 memory, two CD8 naive and one CD8 memory plate. Study-wide results and caveats: Rarefaction showed that sequencing of sorted subsets was incomplete (despite large depth). Clonotypes shared by all four sorted-subset donors had higher generation probabilities than non-shared clonotypes.

For each subset, genomic DNA was distributed in equal portions over several immunoSEQ plates. Produced via immunoSEQ multiplex PCR; TCRdb's table is partial and in-frame only. The sample records some 700,000 clones, 90% being singletons. The CDR3 length is 16 residues. Trimming took off 2 bases at V and 4 bases at J, with 14 bases between the two ends. In germline, CDR1 is MNHNS, CDR2 SASEGT. With respect to this clone: As yet, its antigen is unknown.

The rearrangement uses TRBV6-1 and TRBJ2-2; D tentatively fits TRBD1 or TRBD2 (5 bases each). The TCR originated in a man between 18 and 29 years old in good health. Some clones in this sample may be carry-over from other donors' samples. Sequencing was performed on memory CD8+ T cells from PBMCs. The subset was: CD45RO+ cells pooled with CCR7-negative TemRA cells. The CDR3 protein is CASSESRVRGTGELFF. The CDR3 bases are TGTGCCAGCAGTGAAAGCAGGGTGAGGGGCACCGGGGAGCTGTTTTTT.